The rows below give T cell receptor beta chains drawn from one sample of a study of human thymus T cells. Only in-frame clones appear in the TCRdb table, and some are missing; sequencing was by immunoSEQ multiplex PCR. The sample comprises roughly 120,000 clones, more than 90% of which are singletons, and more than 0.02% rests with the top ten. Sequencing used thymus tissue. These receptors originate from a boy under two years old with a congenital heart defect but otherwise immunologically healthy. Both conserved end residues are part of each CDR3. A D gene is named only where the DNA matches it firmly. Clone sizes are given selectively: once, few, many, or a class where the clone is expanded.

J	size	D	V	DNA	CDR3
TRBJ1-2	NA	NA	TRBV28	TGTGCCAGCAGTTTATTTGTGGGTGGGTCACCGGATCCCCTTTATGGCTACACCTTC	CASSLFVGGSPDPLYGYTF
TRBJ2-7	NA	NA	TRBV6-1	TGTGCCAGCAGTTATGGGGGGATGGCCGAGCAGTACTTC	CASSYGGMAEQYF
TRBJ1-3	NA	TRBD1	TRBV4-3	TGCGCCAGCAGCCACCGTCCGGACAGGGTGGAGGGGGTCTCTGGAAACACCATATATTTT	CASSHRPDRVEGVSGNTIYF
TRBJ2-1	NA	NA	TRBV19	TGTGCCAGTAGTGCCGGACTAAACGGGCCGAATGAGCAGTTCTTC	CASSAGLNGPNEQFF
TRBJ2-5	NA	NA	TRBV5-6	TGTGCCAGCAGCTTAAGGGGCGTGTTGGTTCAAGAGACCCAGTACTTC	CASSLRGVLVQETQYF
TRBJ1-5	NA	TRBD1	TRBV6-1	TGTGCCAGCAGTGAATTGGGCAGGGGGCTTTTAGGATGTCAGCCCCAGCATTTT	CASSELGRGLLGCQPQHF
TRBJ2-7	NA	NA	TRBV5-1	TGCGCCAGCAGACTTAGAGGGCAGTACTTC	CASRLRGQYF
TRBJ1-1	NA	NA	TRBV5-6	TGTGCCAGCAGCTCGAGAAAAACAGGGCCTGAGTGGACTGAAGCTTTCTTT	CASSSRKTGPEWTEAFF
TRBJ1-1	NA	NA	TRBV5-1	TGCGCCAGCAGCTTGGCCTTGGGGACGGTGAACACTGAAGCTTTCTTT	CASSLALGTVNTEAFF
TRBJ2-6	NA	NA	TRBV6-6	TGTGCCAGCAGTTACCCCCCGGGGGCCCTGACTTTC	CASSYPPGALTF
TRBJ1-4	once	NA	TRBV15	TGTGCCACCAGCAGAGATTTAGTGGCTAATGAAAAACTGTTTTTT	CATSRDLVANEKLFF
TRBJ1-2	NA	TRBD1	TRBV14	TGTGCCAGCAGCCAAGGGGAGGAGAGGGACAGCGGATTCTTTAACTATGGCTACACCTTC	CASSQGEERDSGFFNYGYTF
TRBJ1-6	once	NA	TRBV5-8	TGTGCCAGCAGCTTGGGAGAGATCGAAGATAAAAATTCACCCCTCCACTTT	CASSLGEIEDKNSPLHF
TRBJ1-1	NA	TRBD1	TRBV6-5	TGTGCCAGCAGTCGTCGGGACAGGGGTACTGAAGCTTTCTTT	CASSRRDRGTEAFF
TRBJ2-7	once	TRBD2	TRBV7-6	TGTGCCAGCAGCCCTGGACTAGCGGGTATCTACGAGCAGTACTTC	CASSPGLAGIYEQYF
TRBJ2-3	once	NA	TRBV11-3	TGTGCCAGCAGCTCAACCATACCGGGCCCCACAGATACGCAGTATTTT	CASSSTIPGPTDTQYF
TRBJ2-2	once	TRBD1	TRBV7-9	TGTGCCAGCAGAAGGGACAGGGTGGATACCGGGGAGCTGTTTTTT	CASRRDRVDTGELFF
TRBJ1-6	NA	TRBD1	TRBV6-1	TGTGCCAGCAGTCACAACTGGACAGGGGCCCTCCACTTT	CASSHNWTGALHF
TRBJ1-1	few	NA	TRBV4-1	TGCGCCAGCAGCCAAGAGCTGAACCTCTTTGGCGCTTTCTTT	CASSQELNLFGAFF
TRBJ1-5	NA	NA	TRBV28	TGTGCCAGCAGTCCGGGAGGGACGAATTTTCAGCCCCAGCATTTT	CASSPGGTNFQPQHF
TRBJ1-6	NA	NA	TRBV5-1	TGCGCCAGCAGGAGGGGAATGGGGAATTCACCCCTCCACTTT	CASRRGMGNSPLHF
TRBJ1-2	once	NA	TRBV13	TGTGCCAGCAGCTTAGGACAGACCGTTCATGGCTACACCTTC	CASSLGQTVHGYTF
TRBJ2-7	NA	NA	TRBV7-8	TGTGCCAGCACCTTCGGACGGGCGAGCACCTACGAGCAGTACTTC	CASTFGRASTYEQYF
TRBJ1-4	NA	NA	TRBV19	TGTGCCAGTAGTATAGGAACGGACTCTCAAGGGGAAAAACTGTTTTTT	CASSIGTDSQGEKLFF
TRBJ1-5	NA	TRBD1	TRBV6-1	TGTGCCAGCAGTGAGACAGGGGATCAGCCCCAGCATTTT	CASSETGDQPQHF
TRBJ1-2	NA	TRBD1	TRBV29-1	TGCAGCGTTCGGCGACAGGGCTCGGGCTACACCTTC	CSVRRQGSGYTF
TRBJ2-7	NA	NA	TRBV4-1	TGCGCCAGCAGCCAAGACGGGGTTACCTACGAGCAGTACTTC	CASSQDGVTYEQYF
TRBJ2-5	once	TRBD2	TRBV7-7	TGTGCTAGCAGCCCGGGACTAGCGGGGGGGGTAGAGACCCAGTACTTC	CASSPGLAGGVETQYF
TRBJ2-3	NA	TRBD2	TRBV30	TGTGCCTGGAGCATCGGTCGGACTAGCGGGAAGGATACGCAGTATTTT	CAWSIGRTSGKDTQYF
TRBJ2-2	once	NA	TRBV9	TGTGCCAGCAGCTTTATCCCCACAACTCCGACGAACACCGGGGAGCTGTTTTTT	CASSFIPTTPTNTGELFF
TRBJ1-2	NA	NA	TRBV27	TGTGCCAGCAGTTCCACGCGCGGCCGTAAGGGGGGCTACACCTTC	CASSSTRGRKGGYTF
TRBJ1-5	NA	TRBD1	TRBV28	TGTGCCAGCAGCCCGGGGACAGGGGAAGGCAATCAGCCCCAGCATTTT	CASSPGTGEGNQPQHF
TRBJ1-2	NA	TRBD1	TRBV11-2	TGTGCCAGCAGACAGGGACAGGGGGCCTTCTATGGCTACACCTTC	CASRQGQGAFYGYTF
TRBJ2-1	NA	NA	TRBV6-1	TGTGCCAGCAGTGAGGGGGCCTACAATGAGCAGTTCTTC	CASSEGAYNEQFF
TRBJ1-4	NA	NA	TRBV6-5	TGTGCCAGCAGTTCCCGAGGGCGCCAATGGGGACTGTTTTTT	CASSSRGRQWGLFF
TRBJ2-1	NA	TRBD2	TRBV6-5	TGTGCCAGCAGCCCCGGGAGGGTAGGCCATGAGCAGTTCTTC	CASSPGRVGHEQFF